This T cell receptor (beta chain) came from a study of shared clonotypes between healthy human individuals. Points from the study as a whole: Shared clonotypes across all four donors exceeded non-shared ones in generation probability.

On this clone itself: Its matching antigen is unknown. In the same sample, other DNA sequences code for this CDR3.

TCRdb's table, derived via immunoSEQ multiplex PCR, lists solely in-frame clones and lacks some. There are just over 2,000,000 clones in the sample; 90% to 95% occur only once, and around 0.13% lies in the top ten. V lost 0 bases and J 5 bases, leaving 4 bases between the germline ends. The CDR3 runs 12 residues. Germline CDR1 reads GTSNPN; CDR2 reads SVGIG (reference sequence). This clonotype was sampled from a man between 18 and 35 years old in good health. The sample consisted of naive CD4+ T cells sorted from blood. Subset specified: CD45RA+ positively selected. This chain connects TRBV30 to TRBJ2-2; D gene ambiguous. DNA of the CDR3: TGTGCCTGGAGTGTACAAACCGGGGAGCTGTTTTTT. It specifies CAWSVQTGELFF.